This T cell receptor (beta chain) was recovered during a study of shared clonotypes between healthy human individuals. Clones were read by immunoSEQ multiplex PCR, and TCRdb kept only the in-frame ones, dropping some. The sample has approximately 500,000 clones, 96% seen once. Only Caucasian adults living in Nashville, Tennessee served as donors. Concerning this clone itself: As yet, its antigen is unknown.

General study findings and limits: Generally, naive subsets (rather than memory subsets) showed larger estimated richness.

The CDR3 is 14 amino acids. CDR1 is SGHRS, CDR2 YFSETQ, per germline. Trimming shortened V by 3 bases and J by 3 bases, and 13 bases separated the two germline ends. The rearrangement links TRBV5-1 to TRBJ2-7; the D gene is possibly TRBD1 (5 bases). The sequence was obtained from a woman in her twenties or thirties in good health. Sequencing was performed on naive CD4+ T cells sorted from blood. Subset specified: CD45RA+ positively selected. The CDR3 loop reads CASSYRPTDYEQYF. In DNA form, the CDR3 reads TGCGCCAGCAGCTACCGCCCGACAGACTACGAGCAGTACTTC. Combining the CDR3 with reference TRBV5-1 and TRBJ2-7 gives the whole variable domain KAGVTQTPRYLIKTRGQQVTLSCSPISGHRSVSWYQQTPGQGLQFLFEYFSETQRNKGNFPGRFSGRQFSNSRSEMNVSTLELGDSALYLCASSYRPTDYEQYFGPGTRLTVT.